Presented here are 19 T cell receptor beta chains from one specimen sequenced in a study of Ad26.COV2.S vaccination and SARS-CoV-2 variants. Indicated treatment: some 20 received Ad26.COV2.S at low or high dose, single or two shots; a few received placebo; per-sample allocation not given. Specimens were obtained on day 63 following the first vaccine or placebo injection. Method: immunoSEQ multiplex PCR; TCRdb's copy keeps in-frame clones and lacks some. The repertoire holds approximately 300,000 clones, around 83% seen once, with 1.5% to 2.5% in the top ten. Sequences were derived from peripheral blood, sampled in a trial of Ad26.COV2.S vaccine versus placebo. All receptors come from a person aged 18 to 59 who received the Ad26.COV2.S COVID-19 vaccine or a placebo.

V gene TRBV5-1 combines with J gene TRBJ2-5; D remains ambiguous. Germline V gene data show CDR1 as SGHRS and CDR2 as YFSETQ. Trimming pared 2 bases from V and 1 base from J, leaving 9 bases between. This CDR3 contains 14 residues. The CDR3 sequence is CASSFRSAQETQYF. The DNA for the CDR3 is TGCGCCAGCAGCTTCCGGAGTGCCCAAGAGACCCAGTACTTC. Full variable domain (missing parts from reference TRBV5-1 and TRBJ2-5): KAGVTQTPRYLIKTRGQQVTLSCSPISGHRSVSWYQQTPGQGLQFLFEYFSETQRNKGNFPGRFSGRQFSNSRSEMNVSTLELGDSALYLCASSFRSAQETQYFGPGTRLLVL.

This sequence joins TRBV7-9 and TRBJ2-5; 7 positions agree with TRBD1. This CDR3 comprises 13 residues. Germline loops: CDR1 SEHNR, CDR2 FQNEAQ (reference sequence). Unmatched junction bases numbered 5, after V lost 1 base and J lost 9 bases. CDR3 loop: CASSLGKTGAQYF. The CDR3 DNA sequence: TGTGCCAGCAGCTTAGGGAAAACAGGGGCCCAGTACTTC.

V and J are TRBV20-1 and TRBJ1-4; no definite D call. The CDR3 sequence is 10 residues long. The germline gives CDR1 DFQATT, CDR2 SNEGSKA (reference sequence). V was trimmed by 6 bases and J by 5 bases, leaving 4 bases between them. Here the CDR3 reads CSAFNEKLFF. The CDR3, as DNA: TGCAGTGCCTTCAATGAAAAACTGTTTTTT.

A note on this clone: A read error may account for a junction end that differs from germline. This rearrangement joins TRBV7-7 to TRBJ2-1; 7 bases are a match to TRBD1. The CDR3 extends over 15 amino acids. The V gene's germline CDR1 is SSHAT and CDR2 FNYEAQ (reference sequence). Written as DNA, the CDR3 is TGTGCTAGCAGCCCAGAGGGGACAGACTACAATGAGCAGTTCTTC. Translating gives CASSPEGTDYNEQFF.

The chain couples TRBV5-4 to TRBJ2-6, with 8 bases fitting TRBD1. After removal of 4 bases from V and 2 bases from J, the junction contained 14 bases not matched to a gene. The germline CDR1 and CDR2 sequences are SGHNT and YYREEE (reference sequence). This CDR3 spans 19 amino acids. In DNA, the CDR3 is TGTGCCAGCAGCCAAACTAGACAGGGGAGAGGGGCTGGGGCCAACGTCCTGACTTTC. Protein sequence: CASSQTRQGRGAGANVLTF. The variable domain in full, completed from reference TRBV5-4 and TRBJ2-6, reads ETGVTQSPTHLIKTRGQQVTLRCSSQSGHNTVSWYQQALGQGPQFIFQYYREEENGRGNFPPRFSGLQFPNYSSELNVNALELDDSALYLCASSQTRQGRGAGANVLTFGAGSRLTVL.

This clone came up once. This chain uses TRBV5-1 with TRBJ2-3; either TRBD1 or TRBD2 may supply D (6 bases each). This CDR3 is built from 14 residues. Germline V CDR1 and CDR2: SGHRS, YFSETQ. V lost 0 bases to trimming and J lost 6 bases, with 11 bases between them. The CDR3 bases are TGCGCCAGCAGCTTGGCGGGGGCACCGGATACGCAGTATTTT. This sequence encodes CASSLAGAPDTQYF.

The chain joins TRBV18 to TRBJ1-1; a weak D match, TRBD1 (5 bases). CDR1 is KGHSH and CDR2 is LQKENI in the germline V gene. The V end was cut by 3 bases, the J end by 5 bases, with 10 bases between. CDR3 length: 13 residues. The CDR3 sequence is CASSPMGGTEAFF. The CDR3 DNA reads TGTGCCAGCTCACCGATGGGGGGAACTGAAGCTTTCTTT.

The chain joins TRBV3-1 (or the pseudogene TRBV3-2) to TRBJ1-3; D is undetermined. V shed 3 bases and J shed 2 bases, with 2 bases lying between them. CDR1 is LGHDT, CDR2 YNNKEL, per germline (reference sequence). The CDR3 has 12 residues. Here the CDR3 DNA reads TGTGCCAGCAGCCAGCCTGGAAACACCATATATTTT. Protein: CASSQPGNTIYF.

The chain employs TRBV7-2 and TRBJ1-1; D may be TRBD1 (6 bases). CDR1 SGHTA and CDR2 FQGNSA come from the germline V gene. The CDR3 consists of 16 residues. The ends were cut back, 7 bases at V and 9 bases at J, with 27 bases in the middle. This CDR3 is CASTLRVGGSETKAFF. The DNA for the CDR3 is TGTGCCAGCACCCTAAGAGTAGGGGGGTCCGAAACTAAAGCTTTCTTT. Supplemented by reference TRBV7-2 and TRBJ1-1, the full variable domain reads GAGVSQSPSNKVTEKGKDVELRCDPISGHTALYWYRQSLGQGLEFLIYFQGNSAPDKSGLPSDRFSAERTGGSVSTLTIQRTQQEDSAVYLCASTLRVGGSETKAFFGQGTRLTVV.

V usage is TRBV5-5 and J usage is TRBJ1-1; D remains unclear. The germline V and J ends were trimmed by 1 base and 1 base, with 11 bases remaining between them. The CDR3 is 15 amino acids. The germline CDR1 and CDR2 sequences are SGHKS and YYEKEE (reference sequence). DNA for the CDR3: TGTGCCAGCAGCTTGTATGGGCCAGCGAACACTGAAGCTTTCTTT. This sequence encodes CASSLYGPANTEAFF.

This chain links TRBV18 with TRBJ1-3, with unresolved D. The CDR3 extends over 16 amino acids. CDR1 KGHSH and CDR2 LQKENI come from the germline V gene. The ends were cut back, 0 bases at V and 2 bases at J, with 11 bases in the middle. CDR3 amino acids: CASSPPDRVAGNTIYF. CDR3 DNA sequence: TGTGCCAGCTCACCACCGGATAGGGTGGCTGGAAACACCATATATTTT.

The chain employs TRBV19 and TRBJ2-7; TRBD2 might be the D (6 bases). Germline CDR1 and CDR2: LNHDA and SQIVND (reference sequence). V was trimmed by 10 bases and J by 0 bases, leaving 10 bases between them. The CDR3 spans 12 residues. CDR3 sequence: CATSASSYEQYF. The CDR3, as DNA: TGTGCCACTAGCGCCAGCTCCTACGAGCAGTACTTC.

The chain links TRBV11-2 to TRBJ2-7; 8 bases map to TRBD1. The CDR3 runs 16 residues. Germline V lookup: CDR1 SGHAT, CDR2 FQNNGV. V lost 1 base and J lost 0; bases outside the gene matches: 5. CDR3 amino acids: CASSLGADRGSYEQYF. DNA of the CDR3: TGTGCCAGCAGCTTAGGGGCAGACAGGGGCTCCTACGAGCAGTACTTC.

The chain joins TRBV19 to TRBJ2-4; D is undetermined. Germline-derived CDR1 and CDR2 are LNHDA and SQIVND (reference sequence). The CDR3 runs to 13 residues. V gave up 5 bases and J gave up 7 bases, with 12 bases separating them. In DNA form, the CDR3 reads TGTGCCAGTAGTTCCCCCCCAGGCAACATTCAGTACTTC. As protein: CASSSPPGNIQYF.

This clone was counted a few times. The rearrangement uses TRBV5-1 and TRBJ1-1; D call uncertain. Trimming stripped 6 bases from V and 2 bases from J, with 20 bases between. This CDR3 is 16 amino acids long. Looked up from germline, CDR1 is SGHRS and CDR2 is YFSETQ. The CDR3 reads CASTITSRTGNTEAFF. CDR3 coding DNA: TGCGCCAGCACCATCACATCCCGGACGGGTAACACTGAAGCTTTCTTT.

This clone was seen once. Written as DNA, the CDR3 is TGTGCCAGCTCACCACCGTTGGGGTCTGGAAACACCATATATTTT. It codes for CASSPPLGSGNTIYF. The chain employs TRBV18 and TRBJ1-3; no definite D call. This CDR3 contains 15 residues. V lost 0 bases, J lost 1 base, and 7 bases lay in between. Germline V gene lookup returns CDR1 KGHSH and CDR2 LQKENI.

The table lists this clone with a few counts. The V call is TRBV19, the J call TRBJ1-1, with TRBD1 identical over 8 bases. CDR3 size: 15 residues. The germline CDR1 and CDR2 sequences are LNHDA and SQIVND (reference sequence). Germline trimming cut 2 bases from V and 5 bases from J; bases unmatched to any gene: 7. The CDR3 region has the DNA TGTGCCAGTAGTATAATGGACAGGGTTGGGACTGAAGCTTTCTTT. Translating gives CASSIMDRVGTEAFF.

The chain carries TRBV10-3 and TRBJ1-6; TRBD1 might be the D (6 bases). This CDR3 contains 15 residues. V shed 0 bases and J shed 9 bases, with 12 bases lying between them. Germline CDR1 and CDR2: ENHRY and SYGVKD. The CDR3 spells CAISESGQGTSPLHF. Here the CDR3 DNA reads TGTGCCATCAGTGAGTCGGGGCAGGGGACTTCACCCCTCCACTTT.

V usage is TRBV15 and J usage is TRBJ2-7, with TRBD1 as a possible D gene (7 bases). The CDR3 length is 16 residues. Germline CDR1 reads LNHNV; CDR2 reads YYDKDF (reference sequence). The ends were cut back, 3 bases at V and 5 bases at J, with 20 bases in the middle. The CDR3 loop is CATSSQGGRGLNEQYF. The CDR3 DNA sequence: TGTGCCACCAGCAGCCAGGGGGGACGGGGCTTAAACGAGCAGTACTTC.